This T cell receptor (beta chain) originates from a study of T cells in Graves' hyperthyroidism and ophthalmopathy. On this clonotype itself: This may stem from a read error, because a much larger clone lies one nucleotide away.

It was RNA transcripts that yielded the amplified TCR beta CDR3 regions. A first-round RT-PCR of the TCR CDR3 used the HTBI primer set. Each CDR3 protein gets one entry after TCRdb re-called the multiplex PCR reads with MiXCR. The sample lists about 500,000 distinct CDR3 sequences, 16% occurring once. The source of this sequence is a woman aged 25 to 39 with Graves' ophthalmopathy. The sequenced material came from blood.

CDR3 in amino acids: CAGSPGGVGNEQFF. The DNA of the CDR3 is TGTGCCGGCAGTCCCGGGGGAGTCGGCAATGAGCAGTTCTTC. This chain joins TRBV28 and TRBJ2-1; a possible D gene is TRBD2 (6 bases). CDR1 and CDR2 (germline): MDHEN, SYDVKM. The CDR3 is made up of 14 amino acids.